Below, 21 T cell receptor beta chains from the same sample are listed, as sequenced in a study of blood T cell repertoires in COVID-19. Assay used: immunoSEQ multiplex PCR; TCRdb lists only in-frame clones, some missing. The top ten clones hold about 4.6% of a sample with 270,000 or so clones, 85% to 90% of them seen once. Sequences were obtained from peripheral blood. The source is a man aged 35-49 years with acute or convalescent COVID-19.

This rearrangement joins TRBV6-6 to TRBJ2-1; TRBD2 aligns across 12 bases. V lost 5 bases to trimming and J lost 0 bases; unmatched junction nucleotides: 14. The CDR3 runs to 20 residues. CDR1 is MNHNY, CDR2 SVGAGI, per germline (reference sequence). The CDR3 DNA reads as TGTGCCAGCAGTCCCTCCTCACTAGCGGGGGGCCGTAGCTCCTACAATGAGCAGTTCTTC. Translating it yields CASSPSSLAGGRSSYNEQFF.

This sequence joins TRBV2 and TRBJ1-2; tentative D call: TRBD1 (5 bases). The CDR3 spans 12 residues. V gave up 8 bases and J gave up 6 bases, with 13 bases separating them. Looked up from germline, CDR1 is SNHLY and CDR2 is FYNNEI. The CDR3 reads CASLRASDGYTF. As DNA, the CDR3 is TGTGCCAGCCTCAGGGCGTCGGATGGCTACACCTTC. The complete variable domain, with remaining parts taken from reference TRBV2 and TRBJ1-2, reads EPEVTQTPSHQVTQMGQEVILRCVPISNHLYFYWYRQILGQKVEFLVSFYNNEISEKSEIFDDQFSVERPDGSNFTLKIRSTKLEDSAMYFCASLRASDGYTFGSGTRLTVV.

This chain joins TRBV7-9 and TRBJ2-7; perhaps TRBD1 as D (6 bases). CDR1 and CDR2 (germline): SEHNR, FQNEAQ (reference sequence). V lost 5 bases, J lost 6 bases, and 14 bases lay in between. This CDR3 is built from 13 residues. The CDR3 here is CASSLYTGSEQYF. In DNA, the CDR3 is TGTGCCAGCAGCCTATATACAGGGAGCGAGCAGTACTTC.

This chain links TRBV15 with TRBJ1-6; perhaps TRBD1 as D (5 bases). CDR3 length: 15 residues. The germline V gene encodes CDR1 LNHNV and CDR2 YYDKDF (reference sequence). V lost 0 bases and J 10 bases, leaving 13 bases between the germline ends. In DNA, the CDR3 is TGTGCCACCAGCAGAGATAAAGGGGTTCAATCACCCCTCCACTTT. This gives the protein CATSRDKGVQSPLHF.

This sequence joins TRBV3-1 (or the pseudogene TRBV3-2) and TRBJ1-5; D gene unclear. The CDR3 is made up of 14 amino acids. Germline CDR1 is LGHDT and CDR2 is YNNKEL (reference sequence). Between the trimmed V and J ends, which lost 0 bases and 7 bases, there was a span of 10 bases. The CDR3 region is CASSQDLRIQPQHF. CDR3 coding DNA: TGTGCCAGCAGCCAAGATCTGAGGATACAGCCCCAGCATTTT.

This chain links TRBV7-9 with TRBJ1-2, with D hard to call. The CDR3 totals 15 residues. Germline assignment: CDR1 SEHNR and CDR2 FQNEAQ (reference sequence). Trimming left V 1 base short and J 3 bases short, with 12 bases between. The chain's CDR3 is CASSLGQDIHYGYTF. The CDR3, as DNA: TGTGCCAGCAGCTTAGGGCAGGATATCCACTATGGCTACACCTTC.

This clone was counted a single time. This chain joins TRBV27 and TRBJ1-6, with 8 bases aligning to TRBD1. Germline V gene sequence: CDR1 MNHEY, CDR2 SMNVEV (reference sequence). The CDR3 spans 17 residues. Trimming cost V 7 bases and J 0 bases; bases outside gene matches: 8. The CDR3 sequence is CASTRGQGVSYNSPLHF. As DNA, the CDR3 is TGTGCCAGCACAAGAGGACAGGGAGTCTCCTATAATTCACCCCTCCACTTT.

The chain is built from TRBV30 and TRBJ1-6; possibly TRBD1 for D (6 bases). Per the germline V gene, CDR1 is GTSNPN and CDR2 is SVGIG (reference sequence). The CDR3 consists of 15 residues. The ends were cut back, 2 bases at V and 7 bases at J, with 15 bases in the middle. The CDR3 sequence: CAWSFSKGVNSPLHF. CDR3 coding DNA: TGTGCCTGGAGTTTCTCAAAGGGGGTAAATTCACCCCTCCACTTT.

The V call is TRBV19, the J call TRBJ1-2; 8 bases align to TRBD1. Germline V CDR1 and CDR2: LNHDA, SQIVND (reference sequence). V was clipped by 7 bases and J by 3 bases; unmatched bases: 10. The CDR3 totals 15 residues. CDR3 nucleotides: TGTGCCAGTACCTCACCAGGGGGCGCCTACTATGGCTACACCTTC. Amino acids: CASTSPGGAYYGYTF. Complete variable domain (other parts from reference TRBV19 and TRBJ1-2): DGGITQSPKYLFRKEGQNVTLSCEQNLNHDAMYWYRQDPGQGLRLIYYSQIVNDFQKGDIAEGYSVSREKKESFPLTVTSAQKNPTAFYLCASTSPGGAYYGYTFGSGTRLTVV.

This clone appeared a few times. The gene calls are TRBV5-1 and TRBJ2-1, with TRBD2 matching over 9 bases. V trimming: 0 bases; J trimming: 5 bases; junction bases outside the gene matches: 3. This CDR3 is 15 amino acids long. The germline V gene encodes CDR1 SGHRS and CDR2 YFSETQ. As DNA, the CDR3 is TGCGCCAGCAGCTTGGGAGCTAGCGGGGACAATGAGCAGTTCTTC. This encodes CASSLGASGDNEQFF. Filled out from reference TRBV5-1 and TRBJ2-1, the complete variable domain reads KAGVTQTPRYLIKTRGQQVTLSCSPISGHRSVSWYQQTPGQGLQFLFEYFSETQRNKGNFPGRFSGRQFSNSRSEMNVSTLELGDSALYLCASSLGASGDNEQFFGPGTRLTVL.

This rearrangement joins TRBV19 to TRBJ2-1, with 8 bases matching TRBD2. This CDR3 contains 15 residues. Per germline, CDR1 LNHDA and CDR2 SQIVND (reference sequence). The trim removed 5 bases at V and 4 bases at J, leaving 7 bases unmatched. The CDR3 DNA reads TGTGCCAGTAGTCTACCGGGGGGGCCGTACAATGAGCAGTTCTTC. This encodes CASSLPGGPYNEQFF.

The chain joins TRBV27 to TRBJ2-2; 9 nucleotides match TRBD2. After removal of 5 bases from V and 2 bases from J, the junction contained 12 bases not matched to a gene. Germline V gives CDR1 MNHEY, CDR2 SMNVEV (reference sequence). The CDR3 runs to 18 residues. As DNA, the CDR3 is TGTGCCAGCAGTCCCAGGTTCGCGCGGGGGGGCAACACCGGGGAGCTGTTTTTT. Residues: CASSPRFARGGNTGELFF.

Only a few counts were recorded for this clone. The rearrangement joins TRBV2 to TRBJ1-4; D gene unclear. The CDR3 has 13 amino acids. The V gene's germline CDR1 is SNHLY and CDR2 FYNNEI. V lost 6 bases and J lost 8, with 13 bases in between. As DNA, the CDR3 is TGTGCCAGCAGGTCCCTCCCCGGGGAAAAACTGTTTTTT. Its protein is CASRSLPGEKLFF.

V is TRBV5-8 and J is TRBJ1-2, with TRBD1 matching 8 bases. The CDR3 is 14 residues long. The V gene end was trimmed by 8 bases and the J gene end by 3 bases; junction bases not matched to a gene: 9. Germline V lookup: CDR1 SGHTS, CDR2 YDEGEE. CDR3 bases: TGTGCCAGTCACCAGGGGGCGTCGGACTATGGCTACACCTTC. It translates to CASHQGASDYGYTF.

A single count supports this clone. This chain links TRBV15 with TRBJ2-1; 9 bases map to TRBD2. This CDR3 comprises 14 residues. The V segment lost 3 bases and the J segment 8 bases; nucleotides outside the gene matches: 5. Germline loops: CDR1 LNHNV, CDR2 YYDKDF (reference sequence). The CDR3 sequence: CATSRLAGEDEQFF. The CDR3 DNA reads TGTGCCACCAGCAGGTTAGCGGGGGAGGATGAGCAGTTCTTC. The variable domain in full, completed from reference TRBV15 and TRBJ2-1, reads DAMVIQNPRYQVTQFGKPVTLSCSQTLNHNVMYWYQQKSSQAPKLLFHYYDKDFNNEADTPDNFQSRRPNTSFCFLDIRSPGLGDTAMYLCATSRLAGEDEQFFGPGTRLTVL.

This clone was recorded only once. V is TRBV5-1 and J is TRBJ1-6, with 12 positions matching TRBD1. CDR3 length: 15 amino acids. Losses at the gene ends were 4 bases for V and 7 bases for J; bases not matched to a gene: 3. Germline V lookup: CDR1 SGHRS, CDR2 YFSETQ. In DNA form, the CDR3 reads TGCGCCAGCAGCCTAGGGACAGGGGGCAATTCACCCCTCCACTTT. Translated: CASSLGTGGNSPLHF. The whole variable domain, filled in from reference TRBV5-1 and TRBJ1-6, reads KAGVTQTPRYLIKTRGQQVTLSCSPISGHRSVSWYQQTPGQGLQFLFEYFSETQRNKGNFPGRFSGRQFSNSRSEMNVSTLELGDSALYLCASSLGTGGNSPLHFGNGTRLTVT.

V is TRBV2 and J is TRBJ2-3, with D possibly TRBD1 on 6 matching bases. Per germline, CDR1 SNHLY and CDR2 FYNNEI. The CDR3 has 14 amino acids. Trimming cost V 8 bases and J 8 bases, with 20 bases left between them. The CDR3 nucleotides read TGTGCCAGCCTTCGGGACCCTGGCAGGGGTACGCAGTATTTT. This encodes CASLRDPGRGTQYF.

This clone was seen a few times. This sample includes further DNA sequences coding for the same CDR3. This CDR3 is CASSLQGTNTEAFF. DNA of the CDR3: TGTGCCAGCAGTTTACAGGGGACGAACACTGAAGCTTTCTTT. V gene TRBV28 combines with J gene TRBJ1-1, with a weak D call TRBD1 (6 bases). Trimming pared 2 bases from V and 1 base from J, leaving 8 bases between. The CDR3 spans 14 residues. Germline V gives CDR1 MDHEN, CDR2 SYDVKM.

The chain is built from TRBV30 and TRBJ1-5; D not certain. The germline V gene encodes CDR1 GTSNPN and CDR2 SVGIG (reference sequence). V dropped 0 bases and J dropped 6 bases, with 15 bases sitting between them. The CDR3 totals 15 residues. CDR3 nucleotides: TGTGCCTGGAGTGTGGATTCAGGAGAGGGTCAGCCCCAGCATTTT. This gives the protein CAWSVDSGEGQPQHF.

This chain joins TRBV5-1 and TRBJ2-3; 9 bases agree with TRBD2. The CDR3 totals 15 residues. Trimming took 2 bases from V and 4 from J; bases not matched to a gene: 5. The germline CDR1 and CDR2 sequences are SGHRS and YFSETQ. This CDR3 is CASSFAGGSADTQYF. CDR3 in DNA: TGCGCCAGCAGCTTTGCGGGGGGGAGCGCAGATACGCAGTATTTT.

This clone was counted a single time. The CDR3, as DNA: TGTGCCAGCAGCCCTACTCCGGGGACAGGGATTGATTCACCCCTCCACTTT. This codes for CASSPTPGTGIDSPLHF. The rearrangement joins TRBV4-2 to TRBJ1-6; 9 positions agree with TRBD1. V trimming: 4 bases; J trimming: 8 bases; junction bases outside the gene matches: 12. This CDR3 region has 17 residues. The germline V gene has CDR1 LGHNA and CDR2 YNFKEQ.